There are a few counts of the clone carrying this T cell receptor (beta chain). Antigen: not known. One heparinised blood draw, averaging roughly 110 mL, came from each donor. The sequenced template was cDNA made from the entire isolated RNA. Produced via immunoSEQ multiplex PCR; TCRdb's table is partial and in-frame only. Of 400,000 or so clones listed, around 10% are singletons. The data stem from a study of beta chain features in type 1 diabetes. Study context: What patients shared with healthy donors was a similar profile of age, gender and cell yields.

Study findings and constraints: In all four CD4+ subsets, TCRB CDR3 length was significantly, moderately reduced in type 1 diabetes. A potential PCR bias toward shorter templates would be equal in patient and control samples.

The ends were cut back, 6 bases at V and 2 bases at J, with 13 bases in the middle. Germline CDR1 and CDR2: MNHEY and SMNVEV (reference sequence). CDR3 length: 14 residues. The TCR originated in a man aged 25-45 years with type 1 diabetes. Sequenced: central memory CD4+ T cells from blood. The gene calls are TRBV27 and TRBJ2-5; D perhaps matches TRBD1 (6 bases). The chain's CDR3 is CASSLRTAQETQYF. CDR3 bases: TGTGCCAGCAGCCTTAGGACAGCTCAAGAGACCCAGTACTTC.